A single count supports the clone carrying this T cell receptor beta chain. Its antigen is unidentified. The primer mix had 60 Vbeta and 13 Jbeta primers. The assay was immunoSEQ multiplex PCR, and TCRdb's table has in-frame clones only and misses some. This table holds over 95,000 clones, 74% found once. The data derive from a study of cytomegalovirus exposure and HLA in healthy donors. Study findings and constraints: Most likely, a cluster of highly shared sequence variants arose as a sequencing artifact. Investigators reported approximately 170 TCR beta chains as tied to cytomegalovirus.

Though probably carrying unrecorded immune exposures, donors were nominally healthy at sampling. Germline V CDR1 and CDR2: GTSNPN, SVGIG (reference sequence). J lost 7 bases, V lost 0 bases, and 7 bases had no gene match. The CDR3 sequence is 14 residues long. The clonotype was recovered from a human donor in good health. The genes are TRBV30 and TRBJ2-7; 9 positions agree with TRBD2. The sequencing sample was made of PBMCs. CDR3 region: CAWSVAGGNREQYF. In nucleotides, the CDR3 is TGTGCCTGGAGTGTAGCGGGAGGAAATAGAGAGCAGTACTTC.